This T cell receptor beta chain was sequenced for a study of T-cell reconstitution after alpha-beta-depleted transplantation in children. Study-wide findings and caveats: Several hundred expanded graft clones reportedly gave rise to the alpha-beta T cells present about two months after transplant. T-cell numbers and diversity one year post-transplant derived largely from freshly generated T cells.

This CDR3 region has 16 residues. The V segment lost 4 bases and the J segment 3 bases; nucleotides outside the gene matches: 10. The germline CDR1 and CDR2 sequences are MGHDK and SYGVNS. This clonotype was observed at least ten times. Its antigen is not identified. Unique molecular identifiers were built into the TCRbeta library. TCRdb fed the PCR reads into MiXCR, producing one record per CDR3 protein. The sample lists around 700,000 distinct CDR3 sequences, 13% occurring once. The material was PBMCs, obtained before TCRalphabeta/CD19-depleted stem cell transplant. The source is a girl under 10 years old with congenital amegakaryocytic thrombocytopenia, due to receive a stem cell transplant. The rearrangement links TRBV25-1 to TRBJ2-3; TRBD2 aligns across 7 bases. CDR3 in DNA: TGTGCCAGCAGTGTTGGAGCGGGAAGGCCAACAGATACGCAGTATTTT. This translates into CASSVGAGRPTDTQYF.